The present TCR beta chain was sequenced within a study of blood T cell repertoires in COVID-19 (TCRdb year 2020). Regarding the study in general: The collaborator samples originated in the United States, Italy and Spain and spanned the acute and convalescent phases of COVID-19. The prospective study material was composed of cDNA or gDNA derived from T cells, B-cell-depleted T cells, or PBMCs. The dataset comprised deeply sampled blood TCRbeta repertoires from subjects exposed to, actively infected with, or recovered from COVID-19. The repertoires were released in a freely available public database intended as a resource for research on the immune response to SARS-CoV-2. The samples were drawn from the first 160 participants of the ongoing ImmuneRACE study and from 950 to 1,500 subjects provided by 6 global collaborators. A de-identified subject ID, COVID-19 status, age in years and sex were almost always included in the sample metadata. Where available, HLA class I and class II types were taken from metadata supplied by the sample provider and were not determined by assay-based typing.

From cysteine to phenylalanine, the CDR3 is 13 amino acids long. Only the CDR3 region is kept as DNA, spanning 39 bases read in frame from base 1. Per the germline V gene (reference sequence), LNHDA is the CDR1 and SQIVND is the CDR2. Trimming takes 4 bases from V and 9 bases from J, and the germline ends sit 13 bases apart. TCRbeta CDR3 regions were amplified from genomic DNA by means of the immunoSEQ Assay, a bias-controlled multiplex PCR. As for the original processing: Within the assay, amplification of reference gene primers was used to estimate how many nucleated cells each sample contained. Sequence reads were collapsed and filtered to measure the absolute abundance of every unique TCRbeta CDR3 rearrangement. For each sample, productive Simpson clonality was calculated by taking the square root of Simpson's diversity index across productive rearrangements. In its TCRdb copy, this immuneACCESS table keeps in-frame sequences only and misses some clones. Where compared with another copy, unresolved V genes explain less than half of these, and the others have no known cause. The DNA was the basis for D and trimming; V, J and clone size are from that table. The sample table lists approximately 270,000 clones, about 90% of them with a count of one. The biggest ten clones account for 1.5% to 2% of the sample.

In the prospective study, participants were roughly 18 to 100 years old, resided in about two dozen geographic areas of the United States, and were enrolled through a virtual design. In the prospective study, cohorts were assigned on the basis of participant-reported clinical history obtained from a screening survey and a study questionnaire. Recovered participants in ImmuneRACE Cohort 3 were defined as having two consecutive negative NP/OP PCR tests, clearance from a healthcare professional, or resolution of symptoms. Mobile phlebotomists in the prospective study collected whole blood, serum and a nasopharyngeal or oropharyngeal swab from every participant. Additional blood draws and questionnaires over an approximately 2-month period could optionally be provided by prospective study participants. Prospective study blood samples were shipped either frozen or at room temperature before DNA extraction.

Of note for this clone: Which antigen it targets is not known. No clone much larger than this one lies a single base away; base qualities are absent.

The research as a whole found: How much clinical and demographic metadata was included differed by source and by participant, and the metadata was provided uncurated.

The source of this sequence is a woman aged 60-75 years who had recovered from COVID-19. The sample comprised PBMCs or T cells enriched from blood (not recorded which). Rearrangement joined TRBV19 to TRBJ1-5; the D gene identity is not certain. The CDR3 reads as follows: CASSSFERRPQHF. At the DNA level, the sequence is TGTGCCAGTAGTAGTTTCGAGCGCCGGCCCCAGCATTTT.